This record concerns one T cell receptor beta chain sequence. Original processing notes: Researchers report that nucleated cell counts were estimated from reference gene primer amplification. The data were produced by immunoSEQ multiplex PCR, yet TCRdb's version contains in-frame clones alone and is incomplete. V and J calls plus clone size are reproduced from that table; the DNA served to infer D and trimming. Of a few hundred thousand clones listed, 75% to 90% are singletons. The data originate from a study of blood T cell repertoires in COVID-19. For the study at large: Spain, Italy and the United States supplied samples that represented acute and convalescent COVID-19. In each case, the material was cDNA or gDNA derived from T cells, B-cell-depleted T cells, or PBMCs.

The source of this sequence is a man in his 60s who had recovered from COVID-19. Sequencing input: peripheral blood.

This CDR3 reads CASSLDRTEIRHRRNYGYTF. DNA of the CDR3: TGCGCCAGCAGCTTGGATAGGACAGAGATACGCCATCGCCGTAACTATGGCTACACCTTC. This rearrangement joins TRBV5-1 to TRBJ1-2; TRBD1 is a possible D gene (6 bases). From germline, CDR1 is SGHRS and CDR2 YFSETQ. The CDR3 has 20 residues. With 0 bases removed from V and 1 base from J, the gap between germline ends came to 25 bases.